Included here is one TCR beta chain sequence, with context. V trimming: 3 bases; J trimming: 5 bases; junction bases outside the gene matches: 4. The CDR3 sequence is 13 residues long. CDR1 and CDR2 (germline): MNHEY, SMNVEV (reference sequence). This specimen comes from a study of cytomegalovirus exposure and HLA in healthy donors. The overall study: Early released data comprised some 91 million unique TCRs from HLA-typed donors.

The primer mix had 60 Vbeta and 13 Jbeta primers. TCRdb keeps only in-frame clones here, not all; method: immunoSEQ multiplex PCR. The sample has approximately 200,000 clones; approximately 79% are singletons. This receptor was obtained from a girl aged 2 to 10 in good health and CMV-seronegative. The sample was PBMCs. The chain has TRBV27 and TRBJ2-7, with 7 bases that match TRBD2. CDR3 DNA sequence: TGTGCCAGCAGTTTCCTGGGGGGGGACGAGCAGTACTTC. Amino acids: CASSFLGGDEQYF.